This T cell receptor beta chain came from a study of T cells in Graves' hyperthyroidism and ophthalmopathy. RNA transcripts gave rise to amplified TCR beta CDR3 regions. With the HTBI primer set, the TCR CDR3 went through a first round of RT-PCR. Each CDR3 protein is one row after TCRdb ran MiXCR on the multiplex PCR reads. The sample carries over 400,000 distinct CDR3 sequences, about 15% recorded once. For the diagnoses, clinical symptoms, serum thyroxine and TRAb, thyroid ultrasound and orbital computed tomography were used. Using around 10 ml of fresh peripheral blood, PBMCs were prepared. Study findings and constraints: Blood held most thyroid clonotypes expanded above 0.001 frequency. Separation of ophthalmopathy from stable hyperthyroidism was achieved by a 13 V-J model.

At least ten counts were recorded for this clonotype. As yet, its antigen is unknown. The CDR3 consists of 14 residues. Trimming cost V 4 bases and J 2 bases, with 14 bases left between them. CDR1 DFQATT and CDR2 SNEGSKA come from the germline V gene (reference sequence). The sequenced material came from blood. This receptor was obtained from a man aged 18 to 29 with Graves' ophthalmopathy. The V call is TRBV20-1, the J call TRBJ1-2; D remains unclear. CDR3 DNA sequence: TGCAGTGCTATAATTTCAGGCTTGAACTATGGCTACACCTTC. It encodes CSAIISGLNYGYTF.